This TCR beta chain was identified in a study of Ad26.COV2.S vaccination and SARS-CoV-2 variants. V gave up 6 bases and J gave up 3 bases, with 12 bases separating them. The germline V gene has CDR1 SNHLY and CDR2 FYNNEI. This CDR3 contains 14 residues. The protocol was immunoSEQ multiplex PCR, while the TCRdb copy is restricted to in-frame clones and leaves out a portion. The sample includes approximately 480,000 clones, around nine tenths seen only once; the top ten take 10% to 15%. Of note for this clone: Antigen unknown.

Treatment noted: 19 received Ad26.COV2.S at low or high dose, single or two shots; about 5 received placebo; per-sample allocation not given. Each sample was drawn 63 days after the first injection (of vaccine or placebo). Recruitment in Boston yielded a donor of adult age, 18-55 years. Overall study results and limits: Those who received vaccine or placebo ended up with similar non-spike TCR breadth.

This specimen consisted of peripheral blood, obtained in a trial of Ad26.COV2.S vaccine versus placebo. The rearrangement uses TRBV2 and TRBJ1-5, with no clear D. This receptor was taken from a person between 18 and 59 years old who received the Ad26.COV2.S COVID-19 vaccine or a placebo. The CDR3 DNA reads as TGTGCCAGCAGGCCCACGGGAAACAATCAGCCCCAGCATTTT. It codes for CASRPTGNNQPQHF. The full variable domain, in which reference TRBV2 and TRBJ1-5 provide the parts outside the CDR3, is EPEVTQTPSHQVTQMGQEVILRCVPISNHLYFYWYRQILGQKVEFLVSFYNNEISEKSEIFDDQFSVERPDGSNFTLKIRSTKLEDSAMYFCASRPTGNNQPQHFGDGTRLSIL.